One sample yielded the 18 T cell receptor beta chains listed below, sequenced in a study of blood T cells in healthy people across ages. For the second PCR, which ran for about 7 to 11 cycles, a sample-barcoded 5' primer and a J-beta primer mix were used. MiXCR, applied by TCRdb to the 5' RACE reads, yields one record per CDR3 protein. Of approximately 760,000 distinct CDR3 sequences in the sample, approximately 25% were seen once. A further study also used this sample, focusing on T cells of mothers and their children.

The sequenced sample was blood. The receptors were gathered from a boy younger than 18 in good health.

The rearrangement joins TRBV5-1 to TRBJ2-1; the match to TRBD1 covers 10 bases. The CDR3 extends over 16 amino acids. CDR1 and CDR2 from the germline V gene are SGHRS and YFSETQ. Trimming removed 4 bases from V and 8 bases from J; junction bases left unmatched: 12. CDR3 sequence reads: CASSPGWGQGSHEQFF. CDR3 DNA: TGCGCCAGCAGCCCGGGGTGGGGACAGGGGAGCCATGAGCAGTTCTTC.

This rearrangement joins TRBV7-2 to TRBJ1-3; TRBD1 might be the D (6 bases). The CDR3 sequence is 13 residues long. Trimming cost V 8 bases and J 2 bases, with 10 bases left between them. CDR1 is SGHTA, CDR2 FQGNSA, per germline. The CDR3 bases are TGTGCCAGCGAAGGGGGGGCTGGAAACACCATATATTTT. Its protein is CASEGGAGNTIYF.

The rearrangement links TRBV27 to TRBJ1-2; no reliable D call. V gave up 6 bases and J gave up 7 bases, with 15 bases separating them. The CDR3 consists of 13 residues. The germline CDR1 and CDR2 sequences are MNHEY and SMNVEV (reference sequence). CDR3 coding DNA: TGTGCCAGCAGCCTTGCCCCCTCCAGTGGCTACACCTTC. Its translation: CASSLAPSSGYTF.

CDR3 protein: CSARRLAGIYEQYF. The CDR3 nucleotides are TGCAGTGCTAGACGACTAGCGGGGATATACGAGCAGTACTTC. The rearrangement uses TRBV20-1 and TRBJ2-7; TRBD2 matches 11 bases. The germline V gene encodes CDR1 DFQATT and CDR2 SNEGSKA (reference sequence). This CDR3 is 14 amino acids long. V was pared by 2 bases and J by 4 bases, with 4 bases of the junction left unmatched.

The rearrangement uses TRBV5-1 and TRBJ2-7, with TRBD2 identical over 8 bases. V lost 0 bases to trimming and J lost 4 bases; unmatched junction nucleotides: 12. The CDR3 totals 17 residues. From germline, CDR1 is SGHRS and CDR2 YFSETQ. For the CDR3, the DNA is TGCGCCAGCAGCTTGGTCCTCGCGGATAGCGGGACGTACGAGCAGTACTTC. Translated, it gives CASSLVLADSGTYEQYF.

The rearrangement uses TRBV5-1 and TRBJ2-1; 11 positions agree with TRBD2. The V gene's germline CDR1 is SGHRS and CDR2 YFSETQ. The CDR3 has 14 residues. V trimming: 4 bases; J trimming: 10 bases; junction bases outside the gene matches: 7. The CDR3 DNA reads as TGCGCCAGCAGCGCCATACTAGCGGGAGACGAGCAGTTCTTC. This encodes CASSAILAGDEQFF.

The chain recombines TRBV25-1 with TRBJ1-2, with 7 positions matching TRBD1. Per germline, CDR1 MGHDK and CDR2 SYGVNS. CDR3 length: 14 amino acids. After removal of 1 base from V and 8 bases from J, the junction contained 7 bases not matched to a gene. The CDR3 here is CASSESRGAWGYTF. DNA for the CDR3: TGTGCCAGCAGTGAATCCAGGGGGGCCTGGGGCTACACCTTC.

This clonotype was seen a few times. The chain carries TRBV20-1 and TRBJ2-5; TRBD2 might be the D (5 bases). The DNA end is a closer match to TRBJ2-7, so the J assignment may be wrong. CDR3 length equals 15 residues. The germline V gene encodes CDR1 DFQATT and CDR2 SNEGSKA (reference sequence). In nucleotides, the CDR3 is TGCAGTGCTAGAAGGGAGTCTCGTGGCTCCTACGAGCAGTACTTC. It translates to CSARRESRGSYEQYF.

CDR3 protein: CASSLAQGIANEQYF. The CDR3 DNA is TGCGCCAGCAGCTTGGCCCAGGGTATCGCCAACGAGCAGTACTTC. The chain joins TRBV5-1 to TRBJ2-7; a weak D match, TRBD1 (5 bases). V was trimmed by 0 bases and J by 5 bases, leaving 15 bases between them. Germline V gene sequence: CDR1 SGHRS, CDR2 YFSETQ. This CDR3 contains 15 residues.

The rearrangement joins TRBV4-3 to TRBJ2-5, with D possibly TRBD1 on 5 matching bases. V was trimmed by 3 bases and J by 4 bases, leaving 15 bases between them. Germline V gene sequence: CDR1 LGHNA, CDR2 YSLEER. The CDR3 length is 15 residues. Here the CDR3 DNA reads TGCGCCAGCAGCCACTATCTCTCCAGGGCAGAGACCCAGTACTTC. Protein: CASSHYLSRAETQYF.

This clonotype has just a few counts. The chain carries TRBV7-2 and TRBJ2-5, with 7 bases lining up with TRBD1. The DNA end favors TRBJ2-7, so the J call may be wrong. Germline V gene lookup returns CDR1 SGHTA and CDR2 FQGNSA. CDR3 length equals 14 residues. The CDR3 region is CASSMDRLSYEQYF. The CDR3 nucleotides read TGTGCCAGCAGCATGGACAGGCTCTCCTACGAGCAGTACTTC.

This chain connects TRBV11-2 to TRBJ2-1, with 9 bases identical to TRBD1. The CDR3 is 15 amino acids. Trimming took 0 bases from V and 4 from J; bases not matched to a gene: 1. Germline V gene data show CDR1 as SGHAT and CDR2 as FQNNGV. The CDR3 region is CASSLDGTGYNEQFF. In DNA form, the CDR3 reads TGTGCCAGCAGCTTAGACGGGACAGGGTACAATGAGCAGTTCTTC.

The chain combines TRBV29-1 with TRBJ1-1; possible D gene TRBD1, 6 bases. The V end was cut by 3 bases, the J end by 1 base, with 12 bases between. From germline, CDR1 is SQVTM and CDR2 ANQGSEA. The CDR3 totals 14 residues. The CDR3 is CSVESRDKNTEAFF. The CDR3 bases are TGCAGCGTTGAGAGTAGGGACAAGAACACTGAAGCTTTCTTT. Supplemented by reference TRBV29-1 and TRBJ1-1, the full variable domain reads SAVISQKPSRDICQRGTSLTIQCQVDSQVTMMFWYRQQPGQSLTLIATANQGSEATYESGFVIDKFPISRPNLTFSTLTVSNMSPEDSSIYLCSVESRDKNTEAFFGQGTRLTVV.

Note on this clonotype: One end of the junction does not line up with germline, which may come from a read error. The chain recombines TRBV5-5 with TRBJ2-5; weak D call: TRBD1 (6 bases). The CDR3 runs 16 residues. Germline values: CDR1 SGHKS, CDR2 YYEKEE (reference sequence). The CDR3, as DNA: TGTGCCAGCAGCTTGGCCGAGGGGGTCCGTCCCTACGAGCAGTATTTC. This encodes CASSLAEGVRPYEQYF.

The chain employs TRBV12-3 or TRBV12-4 and TRBJ1-2; D remains ambiguous. The CDR3 is made up of 13 amino acids. Trimming shortened V by 3 bases and J by 6 bases, and 11 bases separated the two germline ends. The CDR3 is CASSFGSRDGYTF. CDR3 coding DNA: TGTGCCAGCAGTTTCGGTTCCCGGGATGGCTACACCTTC.

This clonotype showed up just a few times. This sequence joins TRBV4-1 and TRBJ2-1; TRBD2 matches at 13 bases. Germline V gene data show CDR1 as MGHRA and CDR2 as YSYEKL. V lost 6 bases and J lost 7; bases outside the gene matches: 6. This CDR3 region has 15 residues. The CDR3 nucleotides read TGCGCCAGCAGAACACTAGCGGGAGGGCCGAATGAGCAGTTCTTC. Its protein is CASRTLAGGPNEQFF.

This chain joins TRBV5-1 and TRBJ1-6, with 10 positions matching TRBD1. Looked up from germline, CDR1 is SGHRS and CDR2 is YFSETQ. The CDR3 runs 20 residues. The V and J ends lost 4 bases and 3 bases, in that order; junction bases with no gene match: 16. The CDR3 region is CASSQPAGTGDEYYNSPLHF. The CDR3 region has the DNA TGCGCCAGCAGCCAGCCGGCGGGGACAGGGGATGAGTACTATAATTCACCCCTCCACTTT.

This clonotype occurred a few times. The junction and the germline gene differ at one end; a read error may be behind it. The rearrangement links TRBV7-7 to TRBJ2-2, with 8 bases that match TRBD2. CDR3 length: 14 residues. Germline V gives CDR1 SSHAT, CDR2 FNYEAQ (reference sequence). The CDR3, as DNA: TGTGCTAGCAGCTTAGGACTAGCCCCCGGGGAGCTGTTTTTT. Its translation: CASSLGLAPGELFF.